These T cell receptor beta chains were read from a single sample in a study of CD8 T cells in Susac syndrome. TCRdb reanalysed the immunoSEQ multiplex PCR reads using MiXCR and keeps one entry per CDR3 protein. The sample yields about 190,000 distinct CDR3 sequences, 85% to 95% seen once. The sequencing sample was made of CD4+ T cells from PBMCs. The receptor set was obtained from a human donor in good health. The CDR3 runs from the conserved cysteine through the conserved F or W. D genes are given only for firm matches. Clone size is stated in some rows and not others, as once, few, many or a class when expanded.

>TRBJ1-1|once|TRBD1|TRBV3-1
TGTGCCAGCAGGAGACAGGGGACGAACACTGAAGCTTTCTTT
CASRRQGTNTEAFF
>TRBJ2-2|once|-|TRBV21-1
TGTGCCAGCAGTCCTCATAGGGCCAAGCTGTTTTTT
CASSPHRAKLFF
>TRBJ2-5|-|TRBD2|TRBV7-2
TGTGCCAGCAGCCTCGTCGGGACTAGTGGAGAGACCCAGTACTTC
CASSLVGTSGETQYF
>TRBJ2-1|-|TRBD1|TRBV12-3/TRBV12-4
TGTGCCAGCAATTTAGACAGGGGATATTCCTACAATGAGCAGTTCTTC
CASNLDRGYSYNEQFF
>TRBJ1-2|-|-|TRBV20-1
TGCAGTCCCCCCCCTTGGGGGACAAACTATGGCTACACCTTC
CSPPPWGTNYGYTF
>TRBJ2-3|-|-|TRBV29-1
TGCAGCGTTCACGTCTGGGCTGGGGCAGATACGCAGTATTTT
CSVHVWAGADTQYF
>TRBJ1-2|-|-|TRBV2
TGTGCCAGCAACCCCGCGATTACTAGGGATGGCTACACCTTC
CASNPAITRDGYTF
>TRBJ1-2|-|-|TRBV3-1
TGTGCCAGCAGCCTCAGAGAATATGGCTACACCTTC
CASSLREYGYTF
>TRBJ2-3|few|TRBD2|TRBV6-1
TGTGCCAGCAGTTCCCGACTAGCTTCTTCAGATACGCAGTATTTT
CASSSRLASSDTQYF
>TRBJ1-4|-|-|TRBV29-1
TGCAGCGGGTACAGTGCAACTAATGAAAAACTGTTTTTT
CSGYSATNEKLFF
>TRBJ2-7|once|-|TRBV20-1
TGCAGTGCTAGATCTGGGGGGAAAGCCGAGCAGTACTTC
CSARSGGKAEQYF
>TRBJ1-2|-|-|TRBV27
TGTGCCAGCAGTTTTATCTTCGAGCCCGGACAGCCCTATGGCTACACCTTC
CASSFIFEPGQPYGYTF
>TRBJ1-5|-|-|TRBV30
TGTGCCTGGAGGGGGCTTGCGCATCAGCCCCAGCATTTT
CAWRGLAHQPQHF
>TRBJ2-5|-|-|TRBV3-1
TGTGCCAGCAGCCAAGATTTGATAGGACAGAGCCAAGAGACCCAGTACTTC
CASSQDLIGQSQETQYF
>TRBJ1-5|-|-|TRBV20-1
TGCAGTGCTCAGGCTGAGGAGCCCCAGCATTTT
CSAQAEEPQHF
>TRBJ2-1|-|-|TRBV30
TGTGCCTGGAGGCGTCTTTCCGACCGGAATGAGCAGTTCTTC
CAWRRLSDRNEQFF
>TRBJ1-2|-|-|TRBV6-5
TGTGCCAGCAGTCGACAAACTGTACAGAGCTATGGCTACACCTTC
CASSRQTVQSYGYTF
>TRBJ1-2|-|-|TRBV3-1
TGTGCCAGCAGCCAACCGGGACAACTGAATGGCTACACCTTC
CASSQPGQLNGYTF
>TRBJ2-7|-|-|TRBV5-1
TGCGCCAGCAGGGTACAGGGAGTCCACGAGCAGTACTTC
CASRVQGVHEQYF
>TRBJ2-5|-|-|TRBV5-1
TGCGCCAGCAGCTGGGAGGCGGAGGAGACCCAGTACTTC
CASSWEAEETQYF
>TRBJ2-7|-|TRBD2|TRBV2
TGTGCCAGCAGTGAAGAGACTAGCTCCACTGAGCAGTACTTC
CASSEETSSTEQYF
>TRBJ2-1|-|TRBD1|TRBV12-3/TRBV12-4
TGTGCCAGCAGCCCTACCCGGGACAGGGGACAGTTCTTC
CASSPTRDRGQFF
>TRBJ1-2|-|TRBD1|TRBV18
TGTGCCAGCTCACCCTCTGGGACAGAGACCTATGGCTACACCTTC
CASSPSGTETYGYTF
>TRBJ2-5|-|-|TRBV11-2
TGTGCCAGCAGCCCTCCTGCCGTGGAGACCCAGTACTTC
CASSPPAVETQYF
>TRBJ1-5|-|TRBD1|TRBV7-9
TGTGCCAGCAGCTTAGCCCTAGGGACAGGTCACTCGGGGCAGCCCCAGCATTTT
CASSLALGTGHSGQPQHF
>TRBJ2-1|-|TRBD2|TRBV20-1
TGCAGCCAGACTAGCGGGGGGGCGAATGAGCAGTTCTTC
CSQTSGGANEQFF
>TRBJ2-3|-|-|TRBV12-3/TRBV12-4
TGTGCCAGCACCCTACTGGGTACGCAGTATTTT
CASTLLGTQYF
>TRBJ2-3|-|-|TRBV25-1
TGTGCCAGCAGTGGGGGGTTTAATGGACCCGATACGCAGTATTTT
CASSGGFNGPDTQYF
>TRBJ2-1|few|-|TRBV27
TGTGCCAGCAGTTCGAACAGGGCTAATGAGCAGTTCTTC
CASSSNRANEQFF
>TRBJ1-2|-|-|TRBV20-1
TGCAGTGTCTCACGGAACTATGGCTACACCTTC
CSVSRNYGYTF
>TRBJ2-1|once|TRBD1|TRBV6-2/TRBV6-3
TGTGCCAGCAGTTACCAGGGACAGGGGGCGTATGAGCAGTTCTTC
CASSYQGQGAYEQFF
>TRBJ2-2|-|-|TRBV19
TGTGCCAGTAGTATGGGACAAGCCCCAAACACCGGGGAGCTGTTTTTT
CASSMGQAPNTGELFF
>TRBJ1-5|once|-|TRBV14
TGTGCCAGCAGCCCGGGGGGAGGGTATGATCAGCCCCAGCATTTT
CASSPGGGYDQPQHF
>TRBJ2-1|-|-|TRBV15
TGTGCCACCAGCAGCGCCCCCTTAAACTCCTACAATGAGCAGTTCTTC
CATSSAPLNSYNEQFF
>TRBJ1-5|-|TRBD1|TRBV6-6
TGTGCCAGCAGGGAAGACAGGGGGAATCAGCCCCAGCATTTT
CASREDRGNQPQHF
>TRBJ2-3|-|-|TRBV24-1
TGTGCCACCAGTGACTTCAGACACCGCAGCACAGATACGCAGTATTTT
CATSDFRHRSTDTQYF
>TRBJ1-2|-|TRBD1|TRBV5-6
TGTGCCAGCAGCTTCGACAGGGAGGTTGGCTACACCTTC
CASSFDREVGYTF
>TRBJ2-3|-|-|TRBV25-1
TGTGCCAGCAGTCCCCACACGGAGCCAGATACGCAGTATTTT
CASSPHTEPDTQYF
>TRBJ2-4|once|-|TRBV29-1
TGCAGCACGGATGTGCAGGGGGGGAACATTCAGTACTTC
CSTDVQGGNIQYF
>TRBJ2-1|once|-|TRBV14
TGTGCCAGCAGCCAAGTTGTGCTCCCCAATGAGCAGTTCTTC
CASSQVVLPNEQFF
>TRBJ2-3|-|-|TRBV20-1
TGCAGTGCTCGTACCAGGCGAGATACGCAGTATTTT
CSARTRRDTQYF
>TRBJ2-1|-|TRBD2|TRBV3-1
TGTGCCAGCAGCCAAGATATGGCTAGCGGGAGAAGTGAGCAGTTCTTC
CASSQDMASGRSEQFF
>TRBJ1-2|-|-|TRBV5-6
TGTGCCACCGGCCAGAGGAGGGGCCTCTATGGCTACACCTTC
CATGQRRGLYGYTF